Listed here are 24 T cell receptor beta chains from one sample, sequenced in a study of yellow fever vaccine responses in identical twins. TCRdb fed the RT-PCR reads into MiXCR, producing one record per CDR3 protein. The sample comprises under 20,000 distinct CDR3 sequences, around 76% of which are singletons, and less than 3% rests with the top ten. The sequencing here drew on T cells from blood (PBMCs), unsorted or a sorted subset (not recorded which), taken before or after yellow fever vaccination (not recorded which). The receptors come from a young woman who received the yellow fever vaccine.

The CDR3 sequence: CASSLLTGAAGELFF. The CDR3 DNA is TGCGCCAGCAGCTTGTTAACAGGGGCTGCCGGGGAGCTGTTTTTT. The chain combines TRBV5-1 with TRBJ2-2, with 7 bases fitting TRBD1. Germline lookup yields CDR1 SGHRS and CDR2 YFSETQ. V trimming: 1 base; J trimming: 6 bases; junction bases outside the gene matches: 6. The length of the CDR3 is 15 residues.

The CDR3 sequence is CASSLTSGSSTDTQYF. For the CDR3, the DNA is TGTGCCAGCAGTCTTACTAGCGGAAGTAGCACAGATACGCAGTATTTT. The rearrangement joins TRBV12-3 or TRBV12-4 to TRBJ2-3, with 8 bases identical to TRBD2. This CDR3 has 16 residues. V dropped 5 bases and J dropped 0; count of bases not matched to a gene: 7.

This clonotype was seen a few times. CDR3 coding DNA: TGCAGCGTTGTCTTTTGGGGGGCTGAGCAGTTCTTC. It is translated as CSVVFWGAEQFF. J is TRBJ2-1 and V is TRBV29-1, with D possibly called TRBD1 or TRBD2 (6 bases each). Germline CDR1 is SQVTM and CDR2 is ANQGSEA. The V gene lost 4 bases and the J gene lost 9 bases, with 13 bases spanning the gap. This CDR3 region has 12 residues.

CDR3 coding DNA: TGTGCCAGCAGTTTTCGCGACAGTTACAATGAGCAGTTCTTC. Its translation is CASSFRDSYNEQFF. The chain employs TRBV12-3 or TRBV12-4 and TRBJ2-1; D is possibly TRBD1 (5 bases). V was shortened by 3 bases and J by 4 bases, with 10 bases between the two germline ends. There are 14 residues in the CDR3.

V usage is TRBV29-1 and J usage is TRBJ2-5; maybe TRBD2 (6 bases). V lost 3 bases, J lost 5 bases, and 13 bases lay in between. There are 13 residues in the CDR3. CDR1 and CDR2 (germline): SQVTM, ANQGSEA. The CDR3 coding sequence is TGCAGCGTTGACGGGAGTTTGGAGGAGACCCAGTACTTC. Residues: CSVDGSLEETQYF.

In this sample, this clonotype turned up once. The chain employs TRBV7-8 and TRBJ1-2; D call uncertain. The CDR3 loop spans 13 amino acids. Per germline, CDR1 SGHVS and CDR2 FQNEAQ. V shed 7 bases and J shed 4 bases, with 13 bases lying between them. CDR3 sequence (DNA): TGTGCCAGCACCACGGAGGCCGCCTATGGCTACACCTTC. It codes for CASTTEAAYGYTF.

The chain carries TRBV2 and TRBJ2-7; D is possibly TRBD1 (6 bases). V was clipped by 6 bases and J by 3 bases, with 18 bases between them. The CDR3 length is 15 residues. The germline CDR1 and CDR2 sequences are SNHLY and FYNNEI. The CDR3 reads CASRSRARGNYEQYV. CDR3 bases: TGTGCCAGCAGATCGCGGGCCAGGGGCAACTACGAGCAGTACGTC.

The chain couples TRBV12-3 or TRBV12-4 to TRBJ2-5; D is undetermined. The V and J ends lost 5 bases and 4 bases respectively, with 8 bases between them. The CDR3 consists of 12 residues. In DNA form, the CDR3 reads TGTGCCAGCAGTCCCCTCGGAGAGACCCAGTACTTC. This translates into CASSPLGETQYF.

The gene calls are TRBV29-1 and TRBJ1-2, with 7 bases matching TRBD1. The CDR3 runs to 13 residues. The germline V gene encodes CDR1 SQVTM and CDR2 ANQGSEA. Trimming at V came to 6 bases and at J to 4 bases, leaving 8 bases not matched to a gene. CDR3 loop: CSVAWDSPYGYTF. In DNA, the CDR3 is TGCAGCGTCGCTTGGGACAGTCCCTATGGCTACACCTTC.

This sequence joins TRBV14 and TRBJ2-1; D might be TRBD2 (6 bases). The CDR3 is 18 amino acids. CDR1 SGHDN and CDR2 FVKESK come from the germline V gene. The V end was cut by 2 bases, the J end by 8 bases, with 25 bases between. CDR3 sequence (DNA): TGTGCCAGCAGCCAAAGCCCGACTAGATGGGGTACTACGGATGAGCAGTTCTTC. Translated: CASSQSPTRWGTTDEQFF.

The rearrangement joins TRBV20-1 to TRBJ2-7; no clear D. The V gene lost 0 bases and the J gene lost 3 bases, with 12 bases spanning the gap. The length of the CDR3 is 14 residues. Germline CDR1 is DFQATT and CDR2 is SNEGSKA (reference sequence). The CDR3 here is CSARDSSQVYEQYV. For the CDR3, the DNA is TGCAGTGCTAGAGATTCGTCCCAGGTCTACGAGCAGTACGTC.

The CDR3: CAIRQLNEQFF. In DNA form, the CDR3 reads TGTGCCATCAGGCAGCTAAATGAGCAGTTCTTC. The chain recombines TRBV10-3 with TRBJ2-1; no clear D gene. The CDR3 extends over 11 amino acids. The V end lost 6 bases, the J end lost 7 bases, and 7 bases lay between the germline ends. Germline V gene data show CDR1 as ENHRY and CDR2 as SYGVKD.

This clonotype is a singleton in its sample. The chain is built from TRBV5-5 and TRBJ2-1; 7 positions match TRBD1. The germline gives CDR1 SGHKS, CDR2 YYEKEE (reference sequence). The CDR3 spans 15 residues. V trimming: 4 bases; J trimming: 6 bases; junction bases outside the gene matches: 10. The CDR3 DNA reads as TGTGCCAGCAGCACAGGAACGACAGGGCCCAATGAGCAGTTCTTC. This gives the protein CASSTGTTGPNEQFF.

The chain joins TRBV28 to TRBJ2-1, with a possible D match to TRBD1 (6 bases). Germline lookup yields CDR1 MDHEN and CDR2 SYDVKM. The CDR3 sequence is 13 residues long. The ends were cut back, 10 bases at V and 1 base at J, with 11 bases in the middle. In DNA form, the CDR3 reads TGTGCCACCCCAGGGGATTCCTACAATGAGCAGTTCTTC. It translates to CATPGDSYNEQFF.

The chain joins TRBV11-1 to TRBJ1-1; tentatively, D is TRBD1 (5 bases). Germline V gene lookup returns CDR1 SGHAT and CDR2 FQDESV (reference sequence). This CDR3 region has 12 residues. V lost 5 bases to trimming and J lost 7 bases, with 11 bases between them. Here the CDR3 DNA reads TGTGCCAGCAGCCCCGGGGCCTTTGAAGCTTTCTTT. As protein: CASSPGAFEAFF. The variable domain in full, completed from reference TRBV11-1 and TRBJ1-1, reads EAEVAQSPRYKITEKSQAVAFWCDPISGHATLYWYRQILGQGPELLVQFQDESVVDDSQLPKDRFSAERLKGVDSTLKIQPAELGDSAMYLCASSPGAFEAFFGQGTRLTVV.

The chain has TRBV11-2 and TRBJ2-1, with D hard to call. Germline lookup yields CDR1 SGHAT and CDR2 FQNNGV. The CDR3 is made up of 11 amino acids. Trimming stripped 5 bases from V and 8 bases from J, with 7 bases between. In nucleotides, the CDR3 is TGTGCCAGCAGCCCACGCCATGAGCAGTTCTTC. Amino acid sequence: CASSPRHEQFF. Looking up the rest from reference TRBV11-2 and TRBJ2-1 gives the full variable domain: EAGVAQSPRYKIIEKRQSVAFWCNPISGHATLYWYQQILGQGPKLLIQFQNNGVVDDSQLPKDRFSAERLKGVDSTLKIQPAKLEDSAVYLCASSPRHEQFFGPGTRLTVL.

V is TRBV11-1 and J is TRBJ2-6, with D uncertain. There are 15 residues in the CDR3. V lost 5 bases to trimming and J lost 2 bases, with 10 bases between them. CDR1 and CDR2 from the germline V gene are SGHAT and FQDESV (reference sequence). DNA for the CDR3: TGTGCCAGCAGCAGGGAAAATCCTGGGGCCAACGTCCTGACTTTC. Its translation is CASSRENPGANVLTF.

This clonotype was detected only a few times. This rearrangement joins TRBV10-3 to TRBJ1-1; D is uncertain. V lost 7 bases, J lost 7 bases, and 16 bases lay in between. There are 13 residues in the CDR3. CDR1 is ENHRY, CDR2 SYGVKD, per germline. The chain's CDR3 is CAIKTPNGSEAFF. For the CDR3, the DNA is TGTGCCATCAAGACGCCGAATGGGAGTGAAGCTTTCTTT.

The J gene is TRBJ2-5, the V gene TRBV18; maybe TRBD2 (6 bases). This CDR3 comprises 13 residues. In germline, CDR1 is KGHSH, CDR2 LQKENI. V dropped 3 bases and J dropped 5 bases, with 10 bases sitting between them. CDR3 sequence reads: CASSPGLSETQYF. The DNA for the CDR3 is TGTGCCAGCTCACCGGGACTTTCGGAGACCCAGTACTTC.

This chain uses TRBV18 with TRBJ1-2, with TRBD1 matching over 7 bases. Germline V gene lookup returns CDR1 KGHSH and CDR2 LQKENI. Germline trimming cut 3 bases from V and 8 bases from J; bases unmatched to any gene: 3. This CDR3 is 12 amino acids long. The CDR3: CASSPDREGYTF. Written as DNA, the CDR3 is TGTGCCAGCTCACCTGACAGGGAAGGCTACACCTTC.

The chain recombines TRBV11-1 with TRBJ2-3, with 8 positions matching TRBD1. Germline V CDR1 and CDR2: SGHAT, FQDESV (reference sequence). The ends lost 5 bases at V and 2 bases at J; junction bases unmatched: 6. This CDR3 contains 15 residues. The CDR3 region has the DNA TGTGCCAGCAGCAGCCGGGACAGGACCACAGATACGCAGTATTTT. Its translation is CASSSRDRTTDTQYF.

This clonotype has only one observation. This chain joins TRBV18 and TRBJ1-1; weak D call: TRBD1 (5 bases). The V gene's germline CDR1 is KGHSH and CDR2 LQKENI. Trimming left V 3 bases short and J 4 bases short, with 18 bases between. The CDR3 runs 16 residues. The CDR3 loop reads CASSPSQGKRSTEAFF. The CDR3 bases are TGTGCCAGCTCACCTTCCCAGGGAAAAAGGAGCACTGAAGCTTTCTTT. The complete variable domain, with remaining parts taken from reference TRBV18 and TRBJ1-1, reads NAGVMQNPRHLVRRRGQEARLRCSPMKGHSHVYWYRQLPEEGLKFMVYLQKENIIDESGMPKERFSAEFPKEGPSILRIQQVVRGDSAAYFCASSPSQGKRSTEAFFGQGTRLTVV.

Here the CDR3 reads CASSQGGIPAYEQYF. As DNA, the CDR3 is TGTGCCAGCAGCCAAGGGGGGATCCCAGCCTACGAGCAGTACTTC. The rearrangement joins TRBV4-2 to TRBJ2-7; D may match TRBD1 or TRBD2 (5 bases each). V was cut by 1 base and J by 2 bases, with 12 bases left in between. The CDR3 runs 15 residues. Germline V lookup: CDR1 LGHNA, CDR2 YNFKEQ.

V usage is TRBV6-2 or TRBV6-3 and J usage is TRBJ2-7, with TRBD2 matching over 10 bases. The germline CDR1 and CDR2 sequences are MNHEY and SVGEGT. Unmatched junction bases numbered 7, after V lost 0 bases and J lost 2 bases. The length of the CDR3 is 17 residues. CDR3 region: CASSYSRASGRAYEQYF. The CDR3, as DNA: TGTGCCAGCAGTTACTCTAGGGCTAGCGGGAGAGCCTACGAGCAGTACTTC.